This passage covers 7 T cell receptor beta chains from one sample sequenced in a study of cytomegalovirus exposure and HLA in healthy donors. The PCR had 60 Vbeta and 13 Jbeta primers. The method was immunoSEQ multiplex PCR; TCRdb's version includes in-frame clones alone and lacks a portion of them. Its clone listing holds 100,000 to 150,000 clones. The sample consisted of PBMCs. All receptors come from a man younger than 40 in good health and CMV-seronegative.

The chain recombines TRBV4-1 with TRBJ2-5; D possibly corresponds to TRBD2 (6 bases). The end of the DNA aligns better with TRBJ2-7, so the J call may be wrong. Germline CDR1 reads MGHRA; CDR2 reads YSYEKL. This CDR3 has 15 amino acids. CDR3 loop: CASSSGTLLPYEQYF. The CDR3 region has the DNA TGCGCCAGCAGCTCCGGGACTCTTTTGCCCTACGAGCAGTACTTC.

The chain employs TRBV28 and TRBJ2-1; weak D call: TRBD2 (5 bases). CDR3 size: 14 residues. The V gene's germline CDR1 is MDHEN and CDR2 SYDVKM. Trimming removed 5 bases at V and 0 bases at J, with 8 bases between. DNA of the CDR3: TGTGCCAGCAGTAGCGGTAGCTCCTACAATGAGCAGTTCTTC. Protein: CASSSGSSYNEQFF.

The CDR3 is CASSFQGAGRTGANVLTF. As DNA, the CDR3 is TGTGCCAGCAGTTTTCAGGGGGCGGGAAGGACTGGGGCCAACGTCCTGACTTTC. The rearrangement uses TRBV28 and TRBJ2-6; the match to TRBD1 covers 8 bases. The germline CDR1 and CDR2 sequences are MDHEN and SYDVKM. J gave up 2 bases and V 3 bases, and 9 bases lay outside the gene matches. This CDR3 contains 18 residues.

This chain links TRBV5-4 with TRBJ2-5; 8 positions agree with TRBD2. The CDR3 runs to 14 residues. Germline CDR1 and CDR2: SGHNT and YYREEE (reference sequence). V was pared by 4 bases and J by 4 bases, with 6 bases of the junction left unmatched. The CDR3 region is CASSQEGTRETQYF. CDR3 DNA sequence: TGTGCCAGCAGCCAAGAAGGGACTAGAGAGACCCAGTACTTC.

The CDR3, as DNA: TGTGCCAGCAGTATTAGCGCCTCAGTTGTAAATGAGCAGTTCTTC. Protein: CASSISASVVNEQFF. V usage is TRBV28 and J usage is TRBJ2-1, with D possibly TRBD2 on 5 matching bases. V was cut by 5 bases and J by 7 bases, with 18 bases left in between. CDR1 and CDR2 from the germline V gene are MDHEN and SYDVKM. The CDR3 is 15 residues long.

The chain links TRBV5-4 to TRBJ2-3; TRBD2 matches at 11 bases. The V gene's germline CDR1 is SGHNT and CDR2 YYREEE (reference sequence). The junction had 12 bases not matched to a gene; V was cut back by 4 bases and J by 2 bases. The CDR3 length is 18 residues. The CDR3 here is CASSPGSGTSGPTDTQYF. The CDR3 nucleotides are TGTGCCAGCAGCCCCGGATCTGGGACTAGCGGTCCCACAGATACGCAGTATTTT.

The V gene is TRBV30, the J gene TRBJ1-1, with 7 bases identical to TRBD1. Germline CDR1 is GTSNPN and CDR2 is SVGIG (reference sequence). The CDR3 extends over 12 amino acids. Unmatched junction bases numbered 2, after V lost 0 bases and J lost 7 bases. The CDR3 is CAWSVGGVEAFF. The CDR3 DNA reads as TGTGCCTGGAGTGTAGGGGGCGTTGAAGCTTTCTTT.